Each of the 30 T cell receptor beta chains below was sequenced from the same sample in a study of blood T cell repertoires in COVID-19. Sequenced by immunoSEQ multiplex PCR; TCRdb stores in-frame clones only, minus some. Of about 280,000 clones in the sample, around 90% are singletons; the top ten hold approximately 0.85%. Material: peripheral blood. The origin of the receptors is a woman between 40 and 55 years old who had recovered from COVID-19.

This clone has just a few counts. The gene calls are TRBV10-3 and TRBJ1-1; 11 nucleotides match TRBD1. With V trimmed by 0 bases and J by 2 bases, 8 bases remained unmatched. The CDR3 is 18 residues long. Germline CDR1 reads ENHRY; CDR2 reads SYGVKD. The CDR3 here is CAISESQLDRGLNTEAFF. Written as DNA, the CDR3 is TGTGCCATCAGTGAGTCGCAACTGGACAGGGGGCTTAACACTGAAGCTTTCTTT.

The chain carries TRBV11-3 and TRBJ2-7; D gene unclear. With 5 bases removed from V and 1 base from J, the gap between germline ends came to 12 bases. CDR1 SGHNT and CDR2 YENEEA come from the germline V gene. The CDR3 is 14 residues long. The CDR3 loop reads CASSPLSLSYEQYF. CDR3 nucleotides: TGTGCCAGCAGCCCCCTGTCCCTATCCTACGAGCAGTACTTC. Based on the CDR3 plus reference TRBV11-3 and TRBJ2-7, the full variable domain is EAGVVQSPRYKIIEKKQPVAFWCNPISGHNTLYWYLQNLGQGPELLIRYENEEAVDDSQLPKDRFSAERLKGVDSTLKIQPAELGDSAVYLCASSPLSLSYEQYFGPGTRLTVT.

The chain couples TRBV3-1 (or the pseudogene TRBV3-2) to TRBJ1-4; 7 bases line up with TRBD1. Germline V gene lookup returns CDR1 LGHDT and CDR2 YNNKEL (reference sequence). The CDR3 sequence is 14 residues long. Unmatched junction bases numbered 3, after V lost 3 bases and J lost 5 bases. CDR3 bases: TGTGCCAGCAGCCACCGGACAGGCAATGAAAAACTGTTTTTT. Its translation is CASSHRTGNEKLFF.

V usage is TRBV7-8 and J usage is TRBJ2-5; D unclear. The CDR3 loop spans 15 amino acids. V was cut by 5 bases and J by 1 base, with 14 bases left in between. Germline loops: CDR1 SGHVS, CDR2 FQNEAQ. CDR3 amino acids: CASSLARSLQETQYF. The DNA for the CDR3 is TGTGCCAGCAGCCTCGCGAGGAGTCTCCAAGAGACCCAGTACTTC.

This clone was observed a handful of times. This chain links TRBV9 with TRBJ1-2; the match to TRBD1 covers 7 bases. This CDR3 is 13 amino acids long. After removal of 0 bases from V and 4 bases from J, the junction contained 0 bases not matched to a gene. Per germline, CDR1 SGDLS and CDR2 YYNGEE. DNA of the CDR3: TGTGCCAGCAGCGTAGCAGGGGGCTATGGCTACACCTTC. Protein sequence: CASSVAGGYGYTF.

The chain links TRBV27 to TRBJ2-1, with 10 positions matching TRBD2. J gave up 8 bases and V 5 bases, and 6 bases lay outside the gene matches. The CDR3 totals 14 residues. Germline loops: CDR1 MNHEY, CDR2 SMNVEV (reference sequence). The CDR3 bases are TGTGCCAGCAGTGGTCTAGCGGGAGTAGATGAGCAGTTCTTC. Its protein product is CASSGLAGVDEQFF.

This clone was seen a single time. The CDR3 sequence is CASSRTVGGPEQYF. CDR3 coding DNA: TGTGCCAGCAGTCGGACTGTCGGGGGGCCCGAGCAGTACTTC. The genes are TRBV6-5 and TRBJ2-7; D is possibly TRBD2 (7 bases). The V gene's germline CDR1 is MNHEY and CDR2 SVGAGI. The CDR3 totals 14 residues. The V end lost 5 bases, the J end lost 6 bases, and 17 bases lay between the germline ends.

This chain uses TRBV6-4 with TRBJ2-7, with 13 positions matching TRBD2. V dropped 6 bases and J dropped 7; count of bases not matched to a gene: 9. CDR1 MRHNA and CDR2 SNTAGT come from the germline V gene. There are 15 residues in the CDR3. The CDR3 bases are TGTGCCAGCAGGCCCGGGACTAGCGGGATCAGGGAGCAGTACTTC. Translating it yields CASRPGTSGIREQYF.

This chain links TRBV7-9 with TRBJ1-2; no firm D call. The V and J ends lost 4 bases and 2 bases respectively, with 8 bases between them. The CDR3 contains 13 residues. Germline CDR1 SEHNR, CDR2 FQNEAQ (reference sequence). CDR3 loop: CASSSPGNYGYTF. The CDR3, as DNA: TGTGCCAGCAGCTCGCCGGGGAACTATGGCTACACCTTC.

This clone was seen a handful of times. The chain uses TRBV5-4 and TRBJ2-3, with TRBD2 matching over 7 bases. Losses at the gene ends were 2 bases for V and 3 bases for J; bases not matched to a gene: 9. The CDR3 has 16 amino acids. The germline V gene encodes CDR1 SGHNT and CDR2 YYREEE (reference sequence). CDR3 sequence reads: CASSFSGGRRTDTQYF. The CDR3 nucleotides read TGTGCCAGCAGCTTCTCGGGCGGGAGACGGACAGATACGCAGTATTTT. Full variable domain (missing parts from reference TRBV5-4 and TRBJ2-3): ETGVTQSPTHLIKTRGQQVTLRCSSQSGHNTVSWYQQALGQGPQFIFQYYREEENGRGNFPPRFSGLQFPNYSSELNVNALELDDSALYLCASSFSGGRRTDTQYFGPGTRLTVL.

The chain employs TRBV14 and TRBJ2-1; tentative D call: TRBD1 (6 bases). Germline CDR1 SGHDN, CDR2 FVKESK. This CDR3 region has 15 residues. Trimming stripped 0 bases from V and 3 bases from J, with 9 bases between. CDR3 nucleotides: TGTGCCAGCAGCCAAGAGGGGACATTCTACAATGAGCAGTTCTTC. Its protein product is CASSQEGTFYNEQFF. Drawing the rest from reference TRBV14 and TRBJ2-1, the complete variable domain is EAGVTQFPSHSVIEKGQTVTLRCDPISGHDNLYWYRRVMGKEIKFLLHFVKESKQDESGMPNNRFLAERTGGTYSTLKVQPAELEDSGVYFCASSQEGTFYNEQFFGPGTRLTVL.

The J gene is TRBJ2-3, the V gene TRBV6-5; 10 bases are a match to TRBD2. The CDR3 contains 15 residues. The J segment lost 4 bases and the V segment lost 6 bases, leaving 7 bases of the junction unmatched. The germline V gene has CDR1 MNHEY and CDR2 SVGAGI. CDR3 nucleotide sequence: TGTGCCAGCAGGATCCTAGCGGGAGCTTCAGATACGCAGTATTTT. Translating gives CASRILAGASDTQYF.

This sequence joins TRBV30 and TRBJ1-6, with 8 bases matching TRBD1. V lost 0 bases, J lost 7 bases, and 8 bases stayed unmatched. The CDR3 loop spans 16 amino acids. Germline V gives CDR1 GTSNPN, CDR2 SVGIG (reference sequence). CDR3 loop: CAWSVPGGAGNSPLHF. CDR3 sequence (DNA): TGTGCCTGGAGTGTACCAGGGGGCGCGGGGAATTCACCCCTCCACTTT.

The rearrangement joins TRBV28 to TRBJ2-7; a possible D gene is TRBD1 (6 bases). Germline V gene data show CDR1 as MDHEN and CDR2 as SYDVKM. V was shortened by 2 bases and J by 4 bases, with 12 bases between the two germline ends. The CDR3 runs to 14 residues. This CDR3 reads CASSLARGLYEQYF. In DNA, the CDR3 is TGTGCCAGCAGTTTAGCCAGGGGCCTTTACGAGCAGTACTTC.

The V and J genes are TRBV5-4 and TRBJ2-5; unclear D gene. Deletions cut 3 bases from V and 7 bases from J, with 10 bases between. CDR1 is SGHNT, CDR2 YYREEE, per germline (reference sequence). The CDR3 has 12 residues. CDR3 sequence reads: CASSSGPGTQYF. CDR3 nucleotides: TGTGCCAGCAGCTCCGGCCCGGGGACCCAGTACTTC.

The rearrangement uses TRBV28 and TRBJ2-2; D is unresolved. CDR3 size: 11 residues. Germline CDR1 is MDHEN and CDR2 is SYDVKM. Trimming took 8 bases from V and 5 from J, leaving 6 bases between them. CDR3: CASSQTGELFF. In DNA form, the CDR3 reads TGTGCCAGCTCCCAGACCGGGGAGCTGTTTTTT.

Here the CDR3 DNA reads TGTGCCAGCAGCTTGACACTAGCGATTGAACCCGGGGAGCTGTTTTTT. As protein: CASSLTLAIEPGELFF. The J gene is TRBJ2-2, the V gene TRBV5-6, with 7 bases identical to TRBD2. Germline V lookup: CDR1 SGHDT, CDR2 YYEEEE. V was clipped by 1 base and J by 6 bases; unmatched bases: 9. This CDR3 region has 16 residues.

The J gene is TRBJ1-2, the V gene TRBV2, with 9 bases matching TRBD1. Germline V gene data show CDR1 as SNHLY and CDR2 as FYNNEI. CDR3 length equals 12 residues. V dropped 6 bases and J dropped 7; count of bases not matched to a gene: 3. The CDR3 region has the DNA TGTGCCAGCAGGGGACAGGGACTTGGCTACACCTTC. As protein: CASRGQGLGYTF.

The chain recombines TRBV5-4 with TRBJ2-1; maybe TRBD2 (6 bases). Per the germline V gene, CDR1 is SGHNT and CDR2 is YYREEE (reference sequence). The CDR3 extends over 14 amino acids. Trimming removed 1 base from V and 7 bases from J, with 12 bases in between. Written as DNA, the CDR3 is TGTGCCAGCAGCTTGATCGGGAGCTTTAATGAGCAGTTCTTC. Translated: CASSLIGSFNEQFF. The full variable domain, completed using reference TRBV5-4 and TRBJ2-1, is ETGVTQSPTHLIKTRGQQVTLRCSSQSGHNTVSWYQQALGQGPQFIFQYYREEENGRGNFPPRFSGLQFPNYSSELNVNALELDDSALYLCASSLIGSFNEQFFGPGTRLTVL.

This chain's CDR3 is CASGLAGSHTEAFF. DNA of the CDR3: TGTGCTAGTGGTTTAGCCGGGTCGCACACTGAAGCTTTCTTT. The V call is TRBV12-5, the J call TRBJ1-1; no definite D call. CDR3 length equals 14 residues. Looked up from germline, CDR1 is LGHNT and CDR2 is FRNRAP. The V and J ends lost 3 bases and 3 bases respectively, with 11 bases between them. Full variable domain (outside the CDR3, taken from reference TRBV12-5 and TRBJ1-1): DARVTQTPRHKVTEMGQEVTMRCQPILGHNTVFWYRQTMMQGLELLAYFRNRAPLDDSGMPKDRFSAEMPDATLATLKIQPSEPRDSAVYFCASGLAGSHTEAFFGQGTRLTVV.

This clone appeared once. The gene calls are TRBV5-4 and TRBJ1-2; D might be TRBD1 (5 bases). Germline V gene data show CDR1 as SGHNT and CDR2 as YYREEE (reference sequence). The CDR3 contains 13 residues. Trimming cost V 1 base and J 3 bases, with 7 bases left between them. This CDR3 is CASSLRGDYGYTF. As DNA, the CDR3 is TGTGCCAGCAGCTTGAGGGGTGACTATGGCTACACCTTC. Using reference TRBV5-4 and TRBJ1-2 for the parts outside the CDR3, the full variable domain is ETGVTQSPTHLIKTRGQQVTLRCSSQSGHNTVSWYQQALGQGPQFIFQYYREEENGRGNFPPRFSGLQFPNYSSELNVNALELDDSALYLCASSLRGDYGYTFGSGTRLTVV.

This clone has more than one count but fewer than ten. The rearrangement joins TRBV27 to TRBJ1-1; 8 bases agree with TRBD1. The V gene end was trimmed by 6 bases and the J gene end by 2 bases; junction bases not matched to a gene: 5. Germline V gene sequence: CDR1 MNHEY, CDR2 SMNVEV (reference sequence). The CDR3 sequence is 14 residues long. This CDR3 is CASSSGGLNTEAFF. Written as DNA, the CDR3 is TGTGCCAGCAGCTCAGGGGGCTTAAACACTGAAGCTTTCTTT.

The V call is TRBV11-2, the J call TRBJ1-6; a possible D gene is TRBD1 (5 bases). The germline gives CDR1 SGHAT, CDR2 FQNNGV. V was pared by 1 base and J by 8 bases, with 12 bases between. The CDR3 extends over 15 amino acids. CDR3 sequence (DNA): TGTGCCAGCAGCTTAGTCGGCCAGGGTCATTCACCCCTCCACTTT. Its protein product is CASSLVGQGHSPLHF.

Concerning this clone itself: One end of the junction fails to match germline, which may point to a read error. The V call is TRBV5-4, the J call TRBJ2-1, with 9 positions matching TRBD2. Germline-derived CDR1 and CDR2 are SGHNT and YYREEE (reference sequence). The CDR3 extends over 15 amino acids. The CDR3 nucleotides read TGTGCCAGCAGTTTGGAGGTAGCGGGAGTAAATGAGCAGTTCTTC. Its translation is CASSLEVAGVNEQFF.

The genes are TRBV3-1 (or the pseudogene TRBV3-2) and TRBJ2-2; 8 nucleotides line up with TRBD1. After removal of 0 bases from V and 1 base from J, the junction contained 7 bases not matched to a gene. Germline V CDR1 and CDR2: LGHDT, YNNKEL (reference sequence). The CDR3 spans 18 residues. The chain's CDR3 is CASSQDVPGQVNTGELFF. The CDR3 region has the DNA TGTGCCAGCAGCCAAGATGTTCCGGGACAGGTGAACACCGGGGAGCTGTTTTTT.

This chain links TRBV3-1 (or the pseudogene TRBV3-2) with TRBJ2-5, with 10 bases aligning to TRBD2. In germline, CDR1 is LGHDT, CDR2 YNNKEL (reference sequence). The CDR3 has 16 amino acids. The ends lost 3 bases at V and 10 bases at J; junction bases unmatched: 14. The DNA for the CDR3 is TGTGCCAGCAGCCATAGCAGCGGGAGGGCCGCTAGCGACCAGTACTTC. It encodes CASSHSSGRAASDQYF.

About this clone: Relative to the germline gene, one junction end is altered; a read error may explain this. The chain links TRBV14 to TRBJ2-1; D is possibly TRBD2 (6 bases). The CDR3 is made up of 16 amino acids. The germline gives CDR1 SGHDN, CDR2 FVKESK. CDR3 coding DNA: TGTGCCAGCAGGCAAGGCCGGGAGAACTCCTACAATGAGCAGTTCTTC. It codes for CASRQGRENSYNEQFF.

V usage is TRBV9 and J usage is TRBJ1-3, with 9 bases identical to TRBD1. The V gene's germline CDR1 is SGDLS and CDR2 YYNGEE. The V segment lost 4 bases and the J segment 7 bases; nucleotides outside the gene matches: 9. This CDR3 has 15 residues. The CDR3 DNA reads TGTGCCAGCAGCTTCGGACAGGGGAAAATCAACACCATATATTTT. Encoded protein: CASSFGQGKINTIYF.

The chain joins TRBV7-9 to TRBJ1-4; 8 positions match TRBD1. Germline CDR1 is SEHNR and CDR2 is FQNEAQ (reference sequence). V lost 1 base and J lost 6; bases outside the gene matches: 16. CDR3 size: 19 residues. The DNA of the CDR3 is TGTGCCAGCAGCTTAGTACGAACCACCTCAACAGGGGGAGATGAAAAACTGTTTTTT. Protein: CASSLVRTTSTGGDEKLFF.

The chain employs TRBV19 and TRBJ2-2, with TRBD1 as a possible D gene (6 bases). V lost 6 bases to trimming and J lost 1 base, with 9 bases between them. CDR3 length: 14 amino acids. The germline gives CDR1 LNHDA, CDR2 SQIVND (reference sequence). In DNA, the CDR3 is TGTGCCAGTAGCAACAGGGAGAACACCGGGGAGCTGTTTTTT. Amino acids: CASSNRENTGELFF.